Listed below are T cell receptor beta chains from one sample, sequenced in a study of CD4 T cells in relation to SARS-CoV-2 and coronaviruses. Clones were sequenced by immunoSEQ multiplex PCR, and TCRdb holds only the in-frame ones, with some missing. Altogether some 40,000 clones are present, 82% being singletons, with the ten largest covering approximately 5%. The antigens of these receptors remain unknown. Input material: naive CD4+ T cells from PBMCs, cultured in vitro. Every receptor here comes from an adult with COVID-19. Both conserved end residues are part of each CDR3. The D gene is left open where the match is weak. A clone size is listed for some rows: how often the clone was seen (once, few, many), or a class if it is expanded.

j_call,d_call,v_call,clone_size,cdr3_aa,cdr3_nt
TRBJ1-2,TRBD1,TRBV7-9,-,CASSERRGDGYTF,TGTGCCAGCAGCGAGCGCAGGGGGGATGGCTACACCTTC
TRBJ2-2,TRBD2,TRBV7-9,-,CASSAWGGNTGELFF,TGTGCCAGCAGCGCTTGGGGGGGGAACACCGGGGAGCTGTTTTTT
TRBJ2-2,-,TRBV4-2,few,CASSQVAGSNTGELFF,TGTGCCAGCAGCCAAGTTGCAGGGTCGAACACCGGGGAGCTGTTTTTT
TRBJ1-5,-,TRBV10-2,-,CASSESPWQPQHF,TGCGCCAGCAGTGAGTCACCCTGGCAGCCCCAGCATTTT
TRBJ2-1,-,TRBV10-3,-,CAISVFGSSYNEQFF,TGTGCCATCAGTGTTTTTGGGAGCTCCTACAATGAGCAGTTCTTC
TRBJ2-7,-,TRBV29-1,-,CSAQTGYEQYF,TGCAGCGCCCAGACCGGCTACGAGCAGTACTTC
TRBJ2-7,-,TRBV5-5,-,CASSPDSDFSYEQYF,TGTGCCAGCAGTCCAGACAGTGATTTCTCCTACGAGCAGTACTTC
TRBJ2-7,-,TRBV7-2,few,CASSLAQGISYEQYF,TGTGCCAGCAGCTTAGCCCAGGGGATCTCCTACGAGCAGTACTTC
TRBJ1-4,-,TRBV7-2,-,CASSLFSQGGEKLFF,TGTGCCAGCAGCTTATTTTCCCAGGGAGGTGAAAAACTGTTTTTT
TRBJ2-7,-,TRBV5-1,-,CASSGDREQYF,TGCGCCAGCAGCGGAGACAGAGAGCAGTACTTC
TRBJ2-7,-,TRBV7-9,-,CASSWREGFHEQYF,TGTGCCAGCAGCTGGCGGGAAGGGTTTCACGAGCAGTACTTC
TRBJ2-7,-,TRBV5-1,-,CASSLASGVGYEQYF,TGCGCCAGCAGCTTGGCCTCAGGGGTGGGCTACGAGCAGTACTTC
TRBJ2-5,-,TRBV28,-,CASRTSWTHHYQETQYF,TGTGCCAGCAGAACCAGTTGGACACACCATTACCAAGAGACCCAGTACTTC
TRBJ2-5,-,TRBV7-2,-,CASSLGAAQETQYF,TGTGCCAGCAGCTTAGGGGCAGCCCAAGAGACCCAGTACTTC
TRBJ2-5,-,TRBV15,once,CATSRDPARSETQYF,TGTGCCACCAGCAGAGATCCCGCCAGGTCGGAGACCCAGTACTTC
TRBJ1-4,-,TRBV5-1,-,CASSSGEANEKLFF,TGCGCCAGCAGCTCGGGGGAGGCTAATGAAAAACTGTTTTTT
TRBJ2-3,-,TRBV29-1,-,CSSEGSTDTQYF,TGCAGCTCCGAAGGGAGTACAGATACGCAGTATTTT
TRBJ2-3,TRBD2,TRBV6-5,-,CASRFPREVTDTQYF,TGTGCCAGCAGATTCCCGCGGGAGGTGACAGATACGCAGTATTTT